These T cell receptor beta chains were read from a single sample in a study of blood T cell repertoires in COVID-19. Some clones are missing from TCRdb's copy, which holds only in-frame ones; the method was immunoSEQ multiplex PCR. The sample shows around 100,000 clones, roughly 80% of them seen only once. The sample taken for sequencing was peripheral blood. The receptors were sampled from a human donor in a cohort sampled during active COVID-19. CDR3s include the opening cysteine and the closing phenylalanine or tryptophan. The D gene is left open where the match is weak. A row's size may be missing; if present it is once, few, many or a size class.

abundance: few
v_gene: TRBV2
j_gene: TRBJ1-6
d_gene: TRBD1
CDR3nt: TGTGCCAGCAGACCCGACAGGGGGGGTAATTCACCCCTCCACTTT
CDR3aa: CASRPDRGGNSPLHF

abundance: .
v_gene: TRBV3-1/TRBV3-2
j_gene: TRBJ1-1
d_gene: .
CDR3nt: TGTGCCAGCAGAAACAGGGATACTGAAGCTTTCTTT
CDR3aa: CASRNRDTEAFF

abundance: .
v_gene: TRBV27
j_gene: TRBJ2-7
d_gene: TRBD1
CDR3nt: TGTGCCAGCAGTTTCGGGACAGGCCTGGGGGTCTACGAGCAGTACTTC
CDR3aa: CASSFGTGLGVYEQYF

abundance: .
v_gene: TRBV18
j_gene: TRBJ1-6
d_gene: .
CDR3nt: TGTGCCAGCTCACCATCGGGGGGAAATTCACCCCTCCACTTT
CDR3aa: CASSPSGGNSPLHF

abundance: .
v_gene: TRBV3-1/TRBV3-2
j_gene: TRBJ1-1
d_gene: TRBD1
CDR3nt: TGTGCCAGCAGCCGTCAGACAGGGATGAACACTGAAGCTTTCTTT
CDR3aa: CASSRQTGMNTEAFF

abundance: few
v_gene: TRBV18
j_gene: TRBJ2-7
d_gene: .
CDR3nt: TGTGCCAGCTCACCGCCGGACAGCTTCTACGAGCAGTACTTC
CDR3aa: CASSPPDSFYEQYF

abundance: .
v_gene: TRBV11-2
j_gene: TRBJ1-1
d_gene: TRBD1
CDR3nt: TGTGCCAGCAGCCTCGGGACAGTCTTCGAGTTGTACACTGAAGCTTTCTTT
CDR3aa: CASSLGTVFELYTEAFF

abundance: .
v_gene: TRBV4-3
j_gene: TRBJ1-1
d_gene: .
CDR3nt: TGCGCCAGCAGCCAAGGGACAGCTCTCACTGAAGCTTTCTTT
CDR3aa: CASSQGTALTEAFF

abundance: .
v_gene: TRBV29-1
j_gene: TRBJ1-1
d_gene: .
CDR3nt: TGCAGTAGTGAGGGGACTCGGAACACTGAAGCTTTCTTT
CDR3aa: CSSEGTRNTEAFF

abundance: .
v_gene: TRBV2
j_gene: TRBJ1-3
d_gene: .
CDR3nt: TGTGCCAGCAGTGCAGGGGCGAGAAACACCATATATTTT
CDR3aa: CASSAGARNTIYF

abundance: .
v_gene: TRBV29-1
j_gene: TRBJ1-1
d_gene: .
CDR3nt: TGCAGCCTTGATTTGGGGCAGGTAGCTTTCTTT
CDR3aa: CSLDLGQVAFF

abundance: .
v_gene: TRBV19
j_gene: TRBJ2-5
d_gene: TRBD1
CDR3nt: TGTGCCAGTAGCTCACTGCACAGGGGGCGTTGGGAGACCCAGTACTTC
CDR3aa: CASSSLHRGRWETQYF

abundance: .
v_gene: TRBV7-7
j_gene: TRBJ2-2
d_gene: .
CDR3nt: TGTGCTAGCAGCTTACATGAGGCGGGGGCCACCGGGGAGCTGTTTTTT
CDR3aa: CASSLHEAGATGELFF

abundance: .
v_gene: TRBV7-9
j_gene: TRBJ2-5
d_gene: TRBD2
CDR3nt: TGTGCCAGCAGCTTGCCAAGCGGGGGGCAGGGGGAGACCCAGTACTTC
CDR3aa: CASSLPSGGQGETQYF

abundance: .
v_gene: TRBV6-9
j_gene: TRBJ1-2
d_gene: TRBD1
CDR3nt: TGTGCCAGCACCCCGCCAGGGGGTACCTACACCTTC
CDR3aa: CASTPPGGTYTF

abundance: .
v_gene: TRBV30
j_gene: TRBJ1-6
d_gene: TRBD1
CDR3nt: TGTGCCTGGAGCCAGGACAGGTTTAATTCACCCCTCCACTTT
CDR3aa: CAWSQDRFNSPLHF

abundance: .
v_gene: TRBV10-3
j_gene: TRBJ2-1
d_gene: TRBD1
CDR3nt: TGTGCCATCTTAGGGCAAGGGGGCCATGAGCAGTTCTTC
CDR3aa: CAILGQGGHEQFF

abundance: .
v_gene: TRBV7-8
j_gene: TRBJ1-2
d_gene: TRBD1
CDR3nt: TGTGCCAGCAGCCGGACAGGGGATTATGGCTACACCTTC
CDR3aa: CASSRTGDYGYTF

abundance: .
v_gene: TRBV19
j_gene: TRBJ2-3
d_gene: .
CDR3nt: TGTGCCAGTAGTATAGATCCAGGGTCAGATACGCAGTATTTT
CDR3aa: CASSIDPGSDTQYF

abundance: .
v_gene: TRBV4-1
j_gene: TRBJ2-1
d_gene: TRBD2
CDR3nt: TGCGCCAGCAGCCTATTCGGACTAGCGGGGGCCAATGAGCAGTTCTTC
CDR3aa: CASSLFGLAGANEQFF

abundance: .
v_gene: TRBV19
j_gene: TRBJ2-4
d_gene: .
CDR3nt: TGTGCCAGTAGTATAAGGATGGCGGAGCTAGCCAAAAACATTCAGTACTTC
CDR3aa: CASSIRMAELAKNIQYF

abundance: .
v_gene: TRBV7-9
j_gene: TRBJ1-1
d_gene: TRBD1
CDR3nt: TGTGCCAGCAGCGTCCGGGACAGCCTGAACACTGAAGCTTTCTTT
CDR3aa: CASSVRDSLNTEAFF

abundance: .
v_gene: TRBV11-1
j_gene: TRBJ2-5
d_gene: TRBD1
CDR3nt: TGTGCCAGCAGCCGCGCGACAGGGATCGGAGAGACCCAGTACTTC
CDR3aa: CASSRATGIGETQYF

abundance: .
v_gene: TRBV6-6
j_gene: TRBJ2-7
d_gene: TRBD1
CDR3nt: TGTGCCAGCAGTAGGGGACAGGGGAGCTCCTACGAGCAGTACTTC
CDR3aa: CASSRGQGSSYEQYF

abundance: .
v_gene: TRBV30
j_gene: TRBJ1-1
d_gene: .
CDR3nt: TGTGCCTCCCATCGCGGGGGACACTCGAACACTGAAGCTTTCTTT
CDR3aa: CASHRGGHSNTEAFF

abundance: .
v_gene: TRBV7-3
j_gene: TRBJ1-6
d_gene: .
CDR3nt: TGTGCCAGCAGCCTAACACCGGGGGAGAATTCACCCCTCCACTTT
CDR3aa: CASSLTPGENSPLHF

abundance: .
v_gene: TRBV5-1
j_gene: TRBJ1-5
d_gene: .
CDR3nt: TGCGCCAGCAGCTTGGCCGGGGGGTTTTCGCAGCCCCAGCATTTT
CDR3aa: CASSLAGGFSQPQHF

abundance: once
v_gene: TRBV27
j_gene: TRBJ2-7
d_gene: .
CDR3nt: TGTGCCAGCAGTTTGATCAGTTCCTCCTACGAGCAGTACTTC
CDR3aa: CASSLISSSYEQYF

abundance: few
v_gene: TRBV6-6
j_gene: TRBJ2-1
d_gene: .
CDR3nt: TGTGCCAGCAGTTACTCCAGGGTTTACAATGAGCAGTTCTTC
CDR3aa: CASSYSRVYNEQFF

abundance: .
v_gene: TRBV5-6
j_gene: TRBJ1-2
d_gene: .
CDR3nt: TGTGCCAGCAGCCCGAGGGGGGACTACTACTATGGCTACACCTTC
CDR3aa: CASSPRGDYYYGYTF